Given below is one TCR beta chain in context. Its cognate antigen is unknown. The V end was cut by 5 bases, the J end by 5 bases, with 12 bases between. Germline values: CDR1 SEHNR, CDR2 FQNEAQ (reference sequence). The CDR3 totals 13 residues. The sample is drawn from a study of cytomegalovirus exposure and HLA in healthy donors. About the study: Earlier, 150 million to 200 million T cells were analyzed, and some 120 million unique TCR beta sequences were found among them. Study-level findings and limits: CMV antigen specificity of a few CMV-associated chains was confirmed in vitro.

The PCR contained 60 Vbeta and 13 Jbeta primers. Sequenced by immunoSEQ multiplex PCR; TCRdb stores in-frame clones only, minus some. Among around 110,000 clones, 60% to 80% were seen once, and the ten largest hold 2.5% to 3.5%. This chain links TRBV7-9 with TRBJ2-5; D possibly corresponds to TRBD1 (6 bases). The specimen was PBMCs. The clonotype comes from a female donor in good health and CMV-seronegative. CDR3: CASSPKGVETQYF. The CDR3 nucleotides are TGTGCCAGCAGCCCGAAGGGGGTGGAGACCCAGTACTTC.